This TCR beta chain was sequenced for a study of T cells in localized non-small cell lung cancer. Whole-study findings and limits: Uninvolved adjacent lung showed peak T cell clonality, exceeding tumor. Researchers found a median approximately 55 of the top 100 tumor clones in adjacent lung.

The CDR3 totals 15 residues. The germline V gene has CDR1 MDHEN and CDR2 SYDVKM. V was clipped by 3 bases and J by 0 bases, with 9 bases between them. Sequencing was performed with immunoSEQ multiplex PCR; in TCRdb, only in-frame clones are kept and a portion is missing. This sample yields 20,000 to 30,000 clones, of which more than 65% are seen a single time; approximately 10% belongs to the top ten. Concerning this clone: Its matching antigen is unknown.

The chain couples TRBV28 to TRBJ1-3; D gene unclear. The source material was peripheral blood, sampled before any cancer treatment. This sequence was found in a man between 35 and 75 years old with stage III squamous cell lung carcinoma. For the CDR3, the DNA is TGTGCCAGCAGTTTGACGGCGAGCTCTGGAAACACCATATATTTT. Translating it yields CASSLTASSGNTIYF.